This TCR beta chain was retrieved from a study of CD8+CD57+ T cells in acquired aplastic anemia. Study as a whole: Sorted CD4+ plus CD8+ cells gave DNA averaging about 3.2 ug. Whole-study results and caveats: Overlap between patients and controls comprised almost 30 CD8+ CDR3 sequences.

A note on this clonotype: What it binds is not known.

Germline V gene sequence: CDR1 SEHNR, CDR2 FQNEAQ (reference sequence). The CDR3 has 12 residues. V was shortened by 2 bases and J by 6 bases, with 8 bases between the two germline ends. The use of genomic DNA as template underpinned the TCR beta VDJ and CDR3 profiling. TCRdb reprocessed the reads via MiXCR and lists one record per CDR3 protein. The sample records about 160,000 distinct CDR3 sequences, over 70% being singletons. Patients sequenced had flow cytometry evidence of CD8+CD57+ cell expansion. Sampling of blood occurred while the patients had still received no therapy. The chain carries TRBV7-9 and TRBJ2-7, with no clear D. The TCR originated in a human donor with aplastic anemia. The sequenced material came from sorted CD4+, CD8+, or CD8+CD57+ T cells (not recorded which) from PBMCs. CDR3 in amino acids: CASSLTASEQYF. DNA for the CDR3: TGTGCCAGCAGCTTAACTGCAAGCGAGCAGTACTTC.